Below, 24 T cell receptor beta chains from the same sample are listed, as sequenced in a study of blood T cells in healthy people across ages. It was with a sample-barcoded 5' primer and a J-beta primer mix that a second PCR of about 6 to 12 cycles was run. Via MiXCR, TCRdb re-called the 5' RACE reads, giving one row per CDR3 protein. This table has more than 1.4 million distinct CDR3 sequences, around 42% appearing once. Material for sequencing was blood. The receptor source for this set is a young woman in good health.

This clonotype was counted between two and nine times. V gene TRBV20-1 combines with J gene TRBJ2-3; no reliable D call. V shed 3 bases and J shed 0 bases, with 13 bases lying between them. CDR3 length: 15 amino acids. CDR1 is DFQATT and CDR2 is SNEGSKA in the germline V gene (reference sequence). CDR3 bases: TGCAGTGCTAGTTGGAGCACGGCTAGCACAGATACGCAGTATTTT. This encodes CSASWSTASTDTQYF.

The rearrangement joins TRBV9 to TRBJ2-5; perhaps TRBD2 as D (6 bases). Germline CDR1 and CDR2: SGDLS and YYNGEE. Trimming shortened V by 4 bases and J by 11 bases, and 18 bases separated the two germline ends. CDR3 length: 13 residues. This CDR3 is CASSPLTEGEQYF. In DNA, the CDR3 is TGTGCCAGCAGCCCTCTGACGGAGGGTGAGCAGTACTTC. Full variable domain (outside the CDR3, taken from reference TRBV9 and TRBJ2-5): DSGVTQTPKHLITATGQRVTLRCSPRSGDLSVYWYQQSLDQGLQFLIQYYNGEERAKGNILERFSAQQFPDLHSELNLSSLELGDSALYFCASSPLTEGEQYFGPGTRLLVL.

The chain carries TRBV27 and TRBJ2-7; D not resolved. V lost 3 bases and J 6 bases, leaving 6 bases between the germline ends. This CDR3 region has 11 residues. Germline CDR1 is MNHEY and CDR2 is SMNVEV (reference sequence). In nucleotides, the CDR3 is TGTGCCAGCAGTTTTAAGGGCGAGCAGTACTTC. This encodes CASSFKGEQYF.

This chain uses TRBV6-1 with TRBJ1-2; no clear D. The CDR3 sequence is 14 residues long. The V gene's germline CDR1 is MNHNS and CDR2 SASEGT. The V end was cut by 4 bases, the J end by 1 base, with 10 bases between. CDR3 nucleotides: TGTGCCAGCAGTGCAGCATATAATAACTATGGCTACACCTTC. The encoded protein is CASSAAYNNYGYTF.

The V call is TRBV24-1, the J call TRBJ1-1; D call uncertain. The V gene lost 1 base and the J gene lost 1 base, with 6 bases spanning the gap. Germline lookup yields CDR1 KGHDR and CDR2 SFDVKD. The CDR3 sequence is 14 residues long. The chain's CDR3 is CATSDFGPNTEAFF. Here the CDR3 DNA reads TGTGCCACCAGTGATTTTGGCCCGAACACTGAAGCTTTCTTT.

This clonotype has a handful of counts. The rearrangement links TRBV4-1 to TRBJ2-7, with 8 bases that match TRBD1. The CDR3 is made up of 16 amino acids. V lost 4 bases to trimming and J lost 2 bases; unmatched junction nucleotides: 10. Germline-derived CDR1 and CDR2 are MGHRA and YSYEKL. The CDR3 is CASSRGWTGITYEQYF. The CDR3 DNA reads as TGCGCCAGCAGCCGCGGATGGACAGGGATCACCTACGAGCAGTACTTC.

This chain's CDR3 is CSAGATGSSYEQYF. In DNA form, the CDR3 reads TGCAGTGCTGGGGCGACAGGGAGCTCCTACGAGCAGTACTTC. The chain couples TRBV20-1 to TRBJ2-7; 7 bases line up with TRBD1. V shed 5 bases, J shed 0 bases, and the junction held 7 bases outside the gene matches. Per the germline V gene, CDR1 is DFQATT and CDR2 is SNEGSKA (reference sequence). The CDR3 contains 14 residues.

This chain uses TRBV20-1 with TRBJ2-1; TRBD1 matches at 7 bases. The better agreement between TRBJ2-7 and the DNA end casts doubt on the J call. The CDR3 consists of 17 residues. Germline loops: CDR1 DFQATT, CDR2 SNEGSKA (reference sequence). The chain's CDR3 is CSARDVLSGTAYNEQYF. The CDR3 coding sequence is TGCAGTGCTAGAGATGTACTGTCCGGGACAGCCTACAATGAGCAGTACTTC.

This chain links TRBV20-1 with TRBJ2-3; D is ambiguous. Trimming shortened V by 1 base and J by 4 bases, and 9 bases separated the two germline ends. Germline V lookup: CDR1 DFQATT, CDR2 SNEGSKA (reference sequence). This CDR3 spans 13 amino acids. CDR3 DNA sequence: TGCAGTGCTAGAGCCCCAGTGGCAGATACGCAGTATTTT. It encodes CSARAPVADTQYF.

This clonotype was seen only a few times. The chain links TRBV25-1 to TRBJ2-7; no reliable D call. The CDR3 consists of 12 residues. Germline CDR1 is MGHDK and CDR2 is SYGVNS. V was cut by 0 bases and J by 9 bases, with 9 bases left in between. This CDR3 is CASSEYWPWQYF. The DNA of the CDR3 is TGTGCCAGCAGTGAATATTGGCCCTGGCAGTACTTC.

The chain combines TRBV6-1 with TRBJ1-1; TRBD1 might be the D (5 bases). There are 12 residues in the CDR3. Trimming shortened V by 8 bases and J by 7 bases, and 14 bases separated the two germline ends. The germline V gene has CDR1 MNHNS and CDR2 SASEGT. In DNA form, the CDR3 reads TGTGCCAGCGGAGGGGCACCCATTGAAGCTTTCTTT. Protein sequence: CASGGAPIEAFF.

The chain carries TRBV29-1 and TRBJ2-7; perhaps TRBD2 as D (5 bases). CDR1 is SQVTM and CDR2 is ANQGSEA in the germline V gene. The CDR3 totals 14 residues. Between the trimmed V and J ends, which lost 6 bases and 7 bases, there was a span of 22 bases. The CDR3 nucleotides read TGCAGCGTGGGTACCGGGCCCGATTCGGGGGAGCAGTACTTC. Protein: CSVGTGPDSGEQYF.

For the CDR3, the DNA is TGTGCCAGCAGTTTCTCTGACAGGGGGCGATACGAGCAGTACTTC. Translated: CASSFSDRGRYEQYF. This chain joins TRBV28 and TRBJ2-7; TRBD1 matches 10 bases. The V segment lost 3 bases and the J segment 4 bases; nucleotides outside the gene matches: 6. Germline CDR1 and CDR2: MDHEN and SYDVKM. The CDR3 runs 15 residues.

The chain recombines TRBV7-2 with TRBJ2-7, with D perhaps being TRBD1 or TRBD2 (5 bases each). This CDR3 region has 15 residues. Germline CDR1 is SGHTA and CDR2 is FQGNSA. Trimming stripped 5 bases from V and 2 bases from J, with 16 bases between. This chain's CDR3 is CASSPGQGTAYEQYF. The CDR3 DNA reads TGTGCCAGCAGCCCCGGCCAAGGGACCGCCTACGAGCAGTACTTC.

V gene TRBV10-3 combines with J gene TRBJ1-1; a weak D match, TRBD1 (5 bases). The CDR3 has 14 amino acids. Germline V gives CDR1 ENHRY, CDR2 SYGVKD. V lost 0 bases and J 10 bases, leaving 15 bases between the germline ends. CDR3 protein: CAISESGGVEVAFF. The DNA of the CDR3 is TGTGCCATCAGTGAGTCGGGGGGAGTCGAAGTAGCTTTCTTT.

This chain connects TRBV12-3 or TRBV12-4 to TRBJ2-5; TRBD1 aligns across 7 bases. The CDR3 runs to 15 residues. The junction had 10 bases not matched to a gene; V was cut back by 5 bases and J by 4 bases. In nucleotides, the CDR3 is TGTGCCAGCAGTCCCACCGTACAGGGGTCAGAGACCCAGTACTTC. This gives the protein CASSPTVQGSETQYF.

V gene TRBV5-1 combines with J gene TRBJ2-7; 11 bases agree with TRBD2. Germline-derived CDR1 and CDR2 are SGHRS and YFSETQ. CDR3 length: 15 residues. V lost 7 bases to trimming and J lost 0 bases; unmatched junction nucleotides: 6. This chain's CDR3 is CASYTGLAGSYEQYF. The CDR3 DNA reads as TGCGCCAGCTACACAGGACTAGCGGGCTCCTACGAGCAGTACTTC.

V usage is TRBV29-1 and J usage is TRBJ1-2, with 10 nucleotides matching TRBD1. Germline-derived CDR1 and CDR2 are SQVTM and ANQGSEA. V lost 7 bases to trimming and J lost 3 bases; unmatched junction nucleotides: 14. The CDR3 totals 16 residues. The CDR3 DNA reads TGCAGCGGCTGGGGAACCGGGACAGGGGCTCACTATGGCTACACCTTC. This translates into CSGWGTGTGAHYGYTF.

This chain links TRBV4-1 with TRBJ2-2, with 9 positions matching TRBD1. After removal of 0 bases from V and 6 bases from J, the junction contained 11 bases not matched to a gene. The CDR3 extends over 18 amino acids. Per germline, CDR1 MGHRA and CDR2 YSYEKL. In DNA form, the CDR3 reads TGCGCCAGCAGCCAAGATCGGGAACGGACAGGGGTCGCCGGGGAGCTGTTTTTT. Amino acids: CASSQDRERTGVAGELFF.

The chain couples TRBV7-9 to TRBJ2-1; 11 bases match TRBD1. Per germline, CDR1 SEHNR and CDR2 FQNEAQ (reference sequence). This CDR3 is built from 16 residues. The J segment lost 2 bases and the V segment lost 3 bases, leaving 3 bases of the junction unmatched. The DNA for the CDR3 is TGTGCCAGCAGCTTGGGACAGGGGGGTACCTACAATGAGCAGTTCTTC. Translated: CASSLGQGGTYNEQFF.

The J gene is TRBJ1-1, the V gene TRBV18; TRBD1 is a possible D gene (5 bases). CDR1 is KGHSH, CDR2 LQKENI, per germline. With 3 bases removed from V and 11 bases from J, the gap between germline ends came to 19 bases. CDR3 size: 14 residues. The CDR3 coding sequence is TGTGCCAGCTCACCGTCGGGGTTTTTGGGGGATGCTTTCTTT. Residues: CASSPSGFLGDAFF.

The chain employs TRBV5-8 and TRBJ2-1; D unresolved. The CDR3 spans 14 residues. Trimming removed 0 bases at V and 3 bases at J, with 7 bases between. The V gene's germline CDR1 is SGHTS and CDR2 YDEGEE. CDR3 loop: CASSLVGNYNEQFF. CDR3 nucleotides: TGTGCCAGCAGCTTGGTCGGAAACTACAATGAGCAGTTCTTC.

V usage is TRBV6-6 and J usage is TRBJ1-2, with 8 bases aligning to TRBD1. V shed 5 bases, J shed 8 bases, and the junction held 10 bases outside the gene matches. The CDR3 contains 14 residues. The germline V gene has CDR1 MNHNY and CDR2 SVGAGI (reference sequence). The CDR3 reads CASSPQTDRAGYTF. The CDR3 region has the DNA TGTGCCAGCAGTCCCCAAACGGACAGGGCCGGCTACACCTTC.

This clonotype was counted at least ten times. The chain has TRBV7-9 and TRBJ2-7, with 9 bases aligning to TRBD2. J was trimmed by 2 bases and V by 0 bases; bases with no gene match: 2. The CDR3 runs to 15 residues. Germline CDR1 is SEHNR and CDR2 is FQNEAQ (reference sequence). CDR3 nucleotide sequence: TGTGCCAGCAGCTTAGCGGCTAGCGGGGCCTACGAGCAGTACTTC. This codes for CASSLAASGAYEQYF.